This T cell receptor (beta chain) was documented in a study of cytomegalovirus exposure and HLA in healthy donors. The PCR had 60 Vbeta and 13 Jbeta primers. Here immunoSEQ multiplex PCR was the method, and the copy in TCRdb shows in-frame clones only, minus some. The sample holds 110,000 to 150,000 clones, roughly 10% seen once. The sample taken for sequencing was PBMCs. The receptor was derived from a man aged 50-59 years in good health and CMV-seronegative.

The CDR3 DNA follows: TGTGCCAGCAGTCCCGCCGGGGGAGGGGGCACCATATATTTT. It is translated as CASSPAGGGGTIYF. V usage is TRBV7-8 and J usage is TRBJ1-3, with TRBD1 as a possible D gene (6 bases). This CDR3 region has 14 residues. Germline CDR1 SGHVS, CDR2 FQNEAQ. V lost 6 bases to trimming and J lost 9 bases, with 18 bases between them.